Below are 30 T cell receptor beta chains sequenced from a single sample in a study of beta chain features in type 1 diabetes. What was sequenced were expressed TCRB transcripts, since all of the isolated RNA had been reverse transcribed. The repertoire was sequenced with immunoSEQ multiplex PCR; TCRdb's copy has only in-frame clones and lacks some. The sample contains fewer than 550,000 clones, over 9.5% of which appear only once. Specimen: naive CD4+ T cells from blood. These receptors were obtained from a young woman in good health.

This clone showed up just a few times. This rearrangement joins TRBV19 to TRBJ2-3; 10 bases are a match to TRBD2. CDR3 length equals 14 residues. Germline trimming cut 4 bases from V and 5 bases from J; bases unmatched to any gene: 3. Germline V gene data show CDR1 as LNHDA and CDR2 as SQIVND (reference sequence). CDR3 protein: CASSTTSGKDTQYF. Here the CDR3 DNA reads TGTGCCAGTAGTACTACTAGCGGGAAAGATACGCAGTATTTT.

The CDR3 DNA sequence: TGTGCCAGCATGAGAGACATGAACACTGAAGCTTTCTTT. It translates to CASMRDMNTEAFF. The V call is TRBV25-1, the J call TRBJ1-1; D is ambiguous. The V and J ends lost 7 bases and 0 bases respectively, with 9 bases between them. This CDR3 region has 13 residues. Germline CDR1 MGHDK, CDR2 SYGVNS.

The V gene is TRBV7-6, the J gene TRBJ2-5; D possibly corresponds to TRBD2 (6 bases). V was pared by 0 bases and J by 5 bases, with 10 bases between. The germline V gene has CDR1 SGHVS and CDR2 FNYEAQ. The CDR3 loop spans 14 amino acids. This CDR3 is CASSLARGKETQYF. DNA of the CDR3: TGTGCCAGCAGCTTAGCGCGGGGAAAGGAGACCCAGTACTTC.

The chain recombines TRBV30 with TRBJ2-5; the D is unclear. V shed 0 bases and J shed 5 bases, with 13 bases lying between them. The germline CDR1 and CDR2 sequences are GTSNPN and SVGIG (reference sequence). The CDR3 is 14 residues long. Written as DNA, the CDR3 is TGTGCCTGGAGTGTGGGCAGTCTTTGGGAGACCCAGTACTTC. Translated, it gives CAWSVGSLWETQYF.

At least ten counts were recorded for this clone. The chain couples TRBV18 to TRBJ2-7; D gene ambiguous. Germline CDR1 is KGHSH and CDR2 is LQKENI. This CDR3 has 12 amino acids. V lost 6 bases, J lost 2 bases, and 8 bases lay in between. The CDR3: CASSTGPYEQYF. Here the CDR3 DNA reads TGTGCCAGCTCCACCGGGCCCTACGAGCAGTACTTC.

The rearrangement links TRBV4-1 to TRBJ1-5; D gene ambiguous. This CDR3 region has 17 residues. CDR1 is MGHRA, CDR2 YSYEKL, per germline. V was pared by 0 bases and J by 7 bases, with 19 bases between. CDR3 protein: CASSQDQVGRAGQPQHF. Written as DNA, the CDR3 is TGCGCCAGCAGCCAAGATCAAGTTGGGAGGGCGGGACAGCCCCAGCATTTT.

This clone showed up many times. V is TRBV29-1 and J is TRBJ2-1, with D uncertain. Trimming shortened V by 4 bases and J by 8 bases, and 18 bases separated the two germline ends. Germline CDR1 reads SQVTM; CDR2 reads ANQGSEA. CDR3 length: 14 residues. The CDR3 spells CSVVGTHSGHEQFF. The CDR3 coding sequence is TGCAGCGTTGTGGGCACTCACTCAGGCCATGAGCAGTTCTTC.

The chain recombines TRBV2 with TRBJ2-3; maybe TRBD1 (6 bases). V dropped 8 bases and J dropped 3 bases, with 15 bases sitting between them. This CDR3 has 14 residues. CDR1 and CDR2 (germline): SNHLY, FYNNEI. The CDR3 DNA follows: TGTGCCAGCGCTGTACAGGGAACTACAGATACGCAGTATTTT. It translates to CASAVQGTTDTQYF.

This clone has a handful of counts. The rearrangement links TRBV2 to TRBJ1-2; unclear D gene. This CDR3 comprises 14 residues. The germline V gene encodes CDR1 SNHLY and CDR2 FYNNEI. V lost 6 bases and J lost 0, with 11 bases in between. CDR3 sequence (DNA): TGTGCCAGCAGACCCAGTGCTTCTAACTATGGCTACACCTTC. It codes for CASRPSASNYGYTF. The whole variable domain, remainder taken from reference TRBV2 and TRBJ1-2, is EPEVTQTPSHQVTQMGQEVILRCVPISNHLYFYWYRQILGQKVEFLVSFYNNEISEKSEIFDDQFSVERPDGSNFTLKIRSTKLEDSAMYFCASRPSASNYGYTFGSGTRLTVV.

This clone was detected a few times. This chain uses TRBV19 with TRBJ1-2, with 8 bases fitting TRBD1. The CDR3 contains 15 residues. The junction had 9 bases not matched to a gene; V was cut back by 5 bases and J by 4 bases. From germline, CDR1 is LNHDA and CDR2 SQIVND (reference sequence). This CDR3 reads CASSPRPGGGYGYTF. The CDR3 bases are TGTGCCAGTAGTCCACGGCCAGGGGGCGGCTATGGCTACACCTTC. The variable domain in full, completed from reference TRBV19 and TRBJ1-2, reads DGGITQSPKYLFRKEGQNVTLSCEQNLNHDAMYWYRQDPGQGLRLIYYSQIVNDFQKGDIAEGYSVSREKKESFPLTVTSAQKNPTAFYLCASSPRPGGGYGYTFGSGTRLTVV.

The chain has TRBV7-9 and TRBJ1-5; 7 bases agree with TRBD1. Per germline, CDR1 SEHNR and CDR2 FQNEAQ (reference sequence). Trimming removed 6 bases from V and 4 bases from J; junction bases left unmatched: 9. This CDR3 is 15 amino acids long. The CDR3 is CASSPTGARNQPQHF. CDR3 bases: TGTGCCAGCAGTCCAACAGGGGCGCGGAATCAGCCCCAGCATTTT. Using reference TRBV7-9 and TRBJ1-5 for the parts outside the CDR3, the full variable domain is DTGVSQNPRHKITKRGQNVTFRCDPISEHNRLYWYRQTLGQGPEFLTYFQNEAQLEKSRLLSDRFSAERPKGSFSTLEIQRTEQGDSAMYLCASSPTGARNQPQHFGDGTRLSIL.

In its sample, this clone was seen a few times. The rearrangement uses TRBV6-1 and TRBJ2-7; D possibly corresponds to TRBD1 (6 bases). The ends were cut back, 6 bases at V and 3 bases at J, with 18 bases in the middle. CDR1 and CDR2 from the germline V gene are MNHNS and SASEGT. The CDR3 has 15 amino acids. This CDR3 is CASREVIRGHYEQYV. The CDR3 nucleotides are TGTGCCAGCAGGGAGGTAATCAGGGGACACTACGAGCAGTACGTC.

The chain uses TRBV7-2 and TRBJ2-3; no definite D call. CDR1 is SGHTA and CDR2 is FQGNSA in the germline V gene. The CDR3 spans 13 residues. Trimming took off 2 bases at V and 4 bases at J, with 7 bases between the two ends. The CDR3 is CASSLLGSDTQYF. For the CDR3, the DNA is TGTGCCAGCAGCTTACTGGGGTCAGATACGCAGTATTTT. The full variable domain, rest sourced from reference TRBV7-2 and TRBJ2-3, is GAGVSQSPSNKVTEKGKDVELRCDPISGHTALYWYRQSLGQGLEFLIYFQGNSAPDKSGLPSDRFSAERTGGSVSTLTIQRTQQEDSAVYLCASSLLGSDTQYFGPGTRLTVL.

The chain combines TRBV30 with TRBJ1-5, with D possibly TRBD1 on 6 matching bases. Germline values: CDR1 GTSNPN, CDR2 SVGIG (reference sequence). Trimming took 1 base from V and 5 from J, leaving 9 bases between them. The length of the CDR3 is 13 residues. CDR3 residues: CAWSDRDHQPQHF. In DNA form, the CDR3 reads TGTGCCTGGAGTGACAGGGACCATCAGCCCCAGCATTTT.

The rearrangement uses TRBV28 and TRBJ2-7, with 8 bases aligning to TRBD2. CDR3 size: 13 residues. After removal of 5 bases from V and 0 bases from J, the junction contained 0 bases not matched to a gene. CDR1 is MDHEN, CDR2 SYDVKM, per germline. The CDR3 reads CASSSGGSYEQYV. The CDR3, as DNA: TGTGCCAGCAGTAGCGGGGGCTCCTACGAGCAGTACGTC.

This clone was seen more than once but under ten times. This chain links TRBV7-8 with TRBJ2-7; D might be TRBD1 (5 bases). This CDR3 contains 15 residues. Trimming cost V 2 bases and J 2 bases, with 13 bases left between them. Germline assignment: CDR1 SGHVS and CDR2 FQNEAQ. CDR3 DNA sequence: TGTGCCAGCAGCTTATTGGCAGGGAATGCCTACGAGCAGTACTTC. This encodes CASSLLAGNAYEQYF.

The chain combines TRBV14 with TRBJ2-1, with 9 bases matching TRBD1. The germline V gene has CDR1 SGHDN and CDR2 FVKESK. The CDR3 has 16 residues. J gave up 3 bases and V 4 bases, and 7 bases lay outside the gene matches. This CDR3 reads CASSPWTGVSYNEQFF. CDR3 bases: TGTGCCAGCAGCCCATGGACAGGGGTGAGCTACAATGAGCAGTTCTTC.

This clone was observed many times. V is TRBV30 and J is TRBJ2-7; no clear D. The germline gives CDR1 GTSNPN, CDR2 SVGIG (reference sequence). The CDR3 has 12 amino acids. V lost 4 bases and J lost 4, with 11 bases in between. DNA for the CDR3: TGTGCCTGGAAGGCAGGCCCTTACGAGCAGTACTTC. Translating it yields CAWKAGPYEQYF.

CDR3: CASSVGDRDNEKLFF. The CDR3 DNA follows: TGTGCCAGCAGCGTAGGGGACAGGGATAATGAAAAACTGTTTTTT. J is TRBJ1-4 and V is TRBV9; 9 nucleotides align to TRBD1. V lost 0 bases, J lost 4 bases, and 1 base stayed unmatched. From germline, CDR1 is SGDLS and CDR2 YYNGEE. This CDR3 region has 15 residues. The entire variable domain, with the rest obtained from reference TRBV9 and TRBJ1-4, is as follows: DSGVTQTPKHLITATGQRVTLRCSPRSGDLSVYWYQQSLDQGLQFLIQYYNGEERAKGNILERFSAQQFPDLHSELNLSSLELGDSALYFCASSVGDRDNEKLFFGSGTQLSVL.

This clone was seen more than once but under ten times. Within the sample, other DNA sequences also encode this same CDR3. This sequence joins TRBV7-2 and TRBJ2-3, with 13 bases matching TRBD2. Germline V gives CDR1 SGHTA, CDR2 FQGNSA. This CDR3 contains 16 residues. V was pared by 4 bases and J by 1 base, with 2 bases of the junction left unmatched. The DNA of the CDR3 is TGTGCCAGCAGCTCCGGACTAGCGGGGGGCACAGATACGCAGTATTTT. Protein: CASSSGLAGGTDTQYF.

V and J are TRBV2 and TRBJ1-2; D uncertain. This CDR3 has 14 amino acids. V was clipped by 3 bases and J by 6 bases, with 14 bases between them. Germline values: CDR1 SNHLY, CDR2 FYNNEI. The CDR3 here is CASSELDGSNGYTF. For the CDR3, the DNA is TGTGCCAGCAGTGAGCTGGACGGATCGAATGGCTACACCTTC. Looking up the rest from reference TRBV2 and TRBJ1-2 gives the full variable domain: EPEVTQTPSHQVTQMGQEVILRCVPISNHLYFYWYRQILGQKVEFLVSFYNNEISEKSEIFDDQFSVERPDGSNFTLKIRSTKLEDSAMYFCASSELDGSNGYTFGSGTRLTVV.

This clone has just a few counts. This sequence joins TRBV28 and TRBJ1-5; 7 positions match TRBD1. Germline CDR1 MDHEN, CDR2 SYDVKM. Trimming took 9 bases from V and 7 from J; bases not matched to a gene: 6. The CDR3 consists of 12 residues. The CDR3 nucleotides read TGTGCCAGTAGACAGGGAGGGCAGCCCCAGCATTTT. Protein product: CASRQGGQPQHF. The whole variable domain, filled in from reference TRBV28 and TRBJ1-5, reads DVKVTQSSRYLVKRTGEKVFLECVQDMDHENMFWYRQDPGLGLRLIYFSYDVKMKEKGDIPEGYSVSREKKERFSLILESASTNQTSMYLCASRQGGQPQHFGDGTRLSIL.

This clone showed up just a few times. The chain uses TRBV5-1 and TRBJ1-1; 7 bases are shared with TRBD1. CDR1 is SGHRS, CDR2 YFSETQ, per germline. The V and J ends lost 4 bases and 1 base, in that order; junction bases with no gene match: 7. The CDR3 covers 15 residues. DNA of the CDR3: TGCGCCAGCAGCAGCCTCCAGGGGGGGAACACTGAAGCTTTCTTT. Protein: CASSSLQGGNTEAFF.

This clone was seen more than once but under ten times. The gene calls are TRBV7-2 and TRBJ2-1, with D perhaps given as TRBD1 or TRBD2 (5 bases each). V was trimmed by 5 bases and J by 10 bases, leaving 12 bases between them. There are 12 residues in the CDR3. Germline-derived CDR1 and CDR2 are SGHTA and FQGNSA. CDR3 DNA sequence: TGTGCCAGCAGCCCAGGGAGCGAAGAGCAGTTCTTC. It is translated as CASSPGSEEQFF.

The chain is built from TRBV30 and TRBJ2-7, with 16 bases matching TRBD2. CDR1 and CDR2 (germline): GTSNPN, SVGIG (reference sequence). This CDR3 is built from 18 residues. The trim removed 2 bases at V and 3 bases at J, leaving 10 bases unmatched. CDR3 loop: CAWSTWGLAGGPFYEQYF. The CDR3 nucleotides read TGTGCCTGGAGTACTTGGGGACTAGCGGGAGGGCCTTTCTACGAGCAGTACTTC.

This clone was detected only a few times. Other nucleotide sequences in the sample specify the same CDR3. The chain couples TRBV5-1 to TRBJ2-3; D gene unclear. Trimming removed 0 bases from V and 0 bases from J, with 5 bases in between. The germline V gene has CDR1 SGHRS and CDR2 YFSETQ. CDR3 length equals 14 residues. CDR3 loop: CASSLGSSTDTQYF. Written as DNA, the CDR3 is TGCGCCAGCAGCTTGGGATCAAGCACAGATACGCAGTATTTT.

This clone occurred a few times. The chain links TRBV15 to TRBJ2-3; no clear D gene. V was clipped by 3 bases and J by 5 bases, with 9 bases between them. CDR3 length: 13 amino acids. CDR1 is LNHNV and CDR2 is YYDKDF in the germline V gene (reference sequence). The chain's CDR3 is CATSRHPGDTQYF. CDR3 DNA: TGTGCCACCAGCAGGCATCCCGGAGATACGCAGTATTTT.

J is TRBJ1-1 and V is TRBV5-4, with a weak D call TRBD1 (6 bases). The V end was cut by 4 bases, the J end by 0 bases, with 10 bases between. The CDR3 consists of 14 residues. Germline-derived CDR1 and CDR2 are SGHNT and YYREEE (reference sequence). The CDR3 DNA reads as TGTGCCAGCAGCCCAGGACAGATGAACACTGAAGCTTTCTTT. Its protein is CASSPGQMNTEAFF.

This sequence joins TRBV9 and TRBJ1-2; D is uncertain. V lost 0 bases, J lost 8 bases, and 14 bases lay in between. There are 14 residues in the CDR3. Germline V CDR1 and CDR2: SGDLS, YYNGEE. CDR3 DNA: TGTGCCAGCAGCGTAGACAGCCAAACGAAAGGCTACACCTTC. Protein sequence: CASSVDSQTKGYTF. The full variable domain, rest sourced from reference TRBV9 and TRBJ1-2, is DSGVTQTPKHLITATGQRVTLRCSPRSGDLSVYWYQQSLDQGLQFLIQYYNGEERAKGNILERFSAQQFPDLHSELNLSSLELGDSALYFCASSVDSQTKGYTFGSGTRLTVV.

The chain joins TRBV2 to TRBJ2-1; TRBD1 matches 7 bases. This CDR3 comprises 15 residues. From germline, CDR1 is SNHLY and CDR2 FYNNEI. Trimming removed 3 bases from V and 9 bases from J; junction bases left unmatched: 11. The CDR3, as DNA: TGTGCCAGCAGTGATGGTACAGGGGTGGATACTGAGCAGTTCTTC. Translated, it gives CASSDGTGVDTEQFF.